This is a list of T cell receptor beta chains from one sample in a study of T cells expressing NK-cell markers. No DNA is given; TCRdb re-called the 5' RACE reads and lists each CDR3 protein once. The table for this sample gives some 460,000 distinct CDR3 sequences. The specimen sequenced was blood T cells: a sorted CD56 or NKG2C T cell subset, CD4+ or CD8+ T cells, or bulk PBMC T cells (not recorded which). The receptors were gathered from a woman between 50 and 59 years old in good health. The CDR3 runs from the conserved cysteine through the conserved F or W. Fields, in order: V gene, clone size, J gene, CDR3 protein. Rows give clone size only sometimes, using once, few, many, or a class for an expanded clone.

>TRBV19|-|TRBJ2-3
CASSMLAGSGTDTQYF
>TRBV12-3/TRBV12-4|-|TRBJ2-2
CASSFLLGLDGELFF
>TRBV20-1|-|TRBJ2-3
CSARGPSGIPGASTDTQYF
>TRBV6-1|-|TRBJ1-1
CASSTGDTEAFF
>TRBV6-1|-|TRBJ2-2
CASSVISSGANTGELFF
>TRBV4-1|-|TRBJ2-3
CASSRLAGSQYF
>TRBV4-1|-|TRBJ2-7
CASSLATIGEQYF
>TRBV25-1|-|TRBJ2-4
CASSDISPGTGAKNIQYF
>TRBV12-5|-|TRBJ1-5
CASGSTGFQPQHF
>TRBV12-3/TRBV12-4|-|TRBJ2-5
CASGTSGLGTQYF
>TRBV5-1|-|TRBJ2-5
CASSYRDPWASGSMETQYF
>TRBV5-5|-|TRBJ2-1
CASSFETPSYNEQFF
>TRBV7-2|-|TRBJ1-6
CASSQSRHSYNSPLHF
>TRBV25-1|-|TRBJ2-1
CASSGIYWNEQFF
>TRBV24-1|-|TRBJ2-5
CATSDFYRGAETQYF
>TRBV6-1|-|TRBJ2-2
CASTPLGFTGELFF
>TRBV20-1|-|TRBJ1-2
CSARDLQGGSYGYTF
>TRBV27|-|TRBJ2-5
CASTTYLRAQGPQETQYF
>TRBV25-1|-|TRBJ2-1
CASSAPERGSYNEQFF
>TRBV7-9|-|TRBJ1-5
CASSQSARGQPQHF
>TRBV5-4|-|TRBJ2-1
CASSSPLAGGTYNEQFF
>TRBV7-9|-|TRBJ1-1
CASSNILPTGGGAIEAFF
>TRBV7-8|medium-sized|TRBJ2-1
CASRLKREELLPNEQFF
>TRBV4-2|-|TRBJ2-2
CASSQGRITGELFF
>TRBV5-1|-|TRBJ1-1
CASSLNLGGGSGNTEAFF
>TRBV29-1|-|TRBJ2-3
CSVVLAGQPPPDTQYF
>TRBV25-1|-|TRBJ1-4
CASSEEGQLDEKLFF
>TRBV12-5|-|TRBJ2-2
CASGLPTLGLNTGELFF
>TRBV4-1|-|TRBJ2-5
CASSQESAETQYF
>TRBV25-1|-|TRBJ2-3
CASSARGLSTDTQYF
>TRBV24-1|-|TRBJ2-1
CATGPGLERNEQFF
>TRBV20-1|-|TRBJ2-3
CSARTGQGRDSDTQYF
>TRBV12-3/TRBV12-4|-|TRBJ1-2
CASRLNTGSAGYTF
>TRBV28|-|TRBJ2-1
CASSPTSGSYHEQFF
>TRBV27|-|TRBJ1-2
CASSSHRTGNYGYTF
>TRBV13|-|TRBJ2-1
CASSSRLAGGSYNEQFF
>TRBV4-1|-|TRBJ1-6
CASSLMSSYNSPLHF
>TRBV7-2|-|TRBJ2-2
CASSARGSFRTGELFF
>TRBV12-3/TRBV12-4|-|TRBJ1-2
CASSLNRGYGYTF
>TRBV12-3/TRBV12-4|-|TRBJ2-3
CASSPGREWDTQYF
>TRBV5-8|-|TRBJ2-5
CASSLALPETQYF
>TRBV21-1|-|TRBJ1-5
CASSKATDRVKEPQHF
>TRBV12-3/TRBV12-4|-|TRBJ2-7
CASSPGGVRTYEQYF
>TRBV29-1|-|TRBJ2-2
CSVPGDTGELFF
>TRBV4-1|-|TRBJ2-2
CASSQGPVTGELFF
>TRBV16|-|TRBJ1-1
CASSQLGVGTEAFF
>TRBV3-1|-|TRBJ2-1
CASSQDPIGTGYNEQFF
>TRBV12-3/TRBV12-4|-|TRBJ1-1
CASSLTDRLTEAFF
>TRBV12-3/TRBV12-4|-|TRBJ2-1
CASSLARKALAGEFNEQFF
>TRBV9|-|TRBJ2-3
CASSVKIGGRAVDTQYF
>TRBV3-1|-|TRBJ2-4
CASSQEGQGINIQYF
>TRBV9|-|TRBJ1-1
CASSGEDIPNTEAFF
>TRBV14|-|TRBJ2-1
CASSQEWRMRASGRNEQFF
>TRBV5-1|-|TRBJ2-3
CASSPSGRSTDTQYF